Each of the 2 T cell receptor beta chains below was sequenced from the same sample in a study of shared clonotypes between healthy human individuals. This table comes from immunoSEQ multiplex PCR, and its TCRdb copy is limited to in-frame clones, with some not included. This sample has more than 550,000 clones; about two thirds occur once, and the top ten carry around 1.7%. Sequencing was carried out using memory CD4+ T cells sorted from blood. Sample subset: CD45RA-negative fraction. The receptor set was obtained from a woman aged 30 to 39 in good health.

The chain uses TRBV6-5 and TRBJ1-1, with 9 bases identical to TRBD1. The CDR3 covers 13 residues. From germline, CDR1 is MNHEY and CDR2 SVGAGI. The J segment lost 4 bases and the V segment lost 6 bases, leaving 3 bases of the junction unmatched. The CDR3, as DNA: TGTGCCAGCAGACAGGGGGCGTCCACTGAAGCTTTCTTT. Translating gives CASRQGASTEAFF.

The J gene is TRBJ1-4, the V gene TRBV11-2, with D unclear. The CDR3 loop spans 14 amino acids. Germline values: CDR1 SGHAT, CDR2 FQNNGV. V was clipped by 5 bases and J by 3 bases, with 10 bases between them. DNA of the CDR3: TGTGCCAGCAGCCCGGGTTTGTCTAATGAAAAACTGTTTTTT. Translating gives CASSPGLSNEKLFF.